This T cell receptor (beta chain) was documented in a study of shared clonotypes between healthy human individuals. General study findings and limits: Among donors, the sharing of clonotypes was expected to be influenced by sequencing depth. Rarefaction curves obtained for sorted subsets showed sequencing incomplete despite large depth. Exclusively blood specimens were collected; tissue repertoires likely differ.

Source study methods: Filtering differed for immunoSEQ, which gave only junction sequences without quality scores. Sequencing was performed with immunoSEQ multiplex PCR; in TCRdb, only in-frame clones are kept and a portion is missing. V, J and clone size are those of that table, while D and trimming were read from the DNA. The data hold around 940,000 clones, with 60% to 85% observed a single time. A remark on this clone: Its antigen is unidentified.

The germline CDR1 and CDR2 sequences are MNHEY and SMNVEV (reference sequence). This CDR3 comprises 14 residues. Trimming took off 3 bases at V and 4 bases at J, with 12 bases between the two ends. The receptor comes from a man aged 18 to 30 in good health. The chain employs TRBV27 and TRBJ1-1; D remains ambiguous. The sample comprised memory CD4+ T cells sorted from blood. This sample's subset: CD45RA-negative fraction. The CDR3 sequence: CASSLRALGTEAFF. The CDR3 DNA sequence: TGTGCCAGCAGTTTGAGGGCCCTGGGCACTGAAGCTTTCTTT.